Each of the 30 T cell receptor beta chains below was sequenced from the same sample in a study of blood T cell repertoires in COVID-19. Method: immunoSEQ multiplex PCR; TCRdb's copy keeps in-frame clones and lacks some. The sample lists about 100,000 clones, 84% occurring once. The specimen was peripheral blood. These receptors came from a man between 35 and 55 years old with active or convalescent COVID-19.

This chain uses TRBV2 with TRBJ1-6, with no clear D. Germline CDR1 and CDR2: SNHLY and FYNNEI. CDR3 size: 15 residues. V lost 8 bases and J lost 7, with 18 bases in between. The CDR3 bases are TGTGCCAGCGGTTATGGCCAATCCTTAAATTCACCCCTCCACTTT. This translates into CASGYGQSLNSPLHF.

This chain joins TRBV4-2 and TRBJ2-3, with a possible D match to TRBD2 (6 bases). Trimming shortened V by 4 bases and J by 0 bases, and 14 bases separated the two germline ends. Germline V gene data show CDR1 as LGHNA and CDR2 as YNFKEQ. The CDR3 has 16 residues. CDR3 in DNA: TGTGCCAGCAGCCCCCGGGTAGCGGTCAGCACAGATACGCAGTATTTT. Its protein product is CASSPRVAVSTDTQYF.

The J gene is TRBJ2-2, the V gene TRBV5-1; 7 bases match TRBD1. V was pared by 3 bases and J by 3 bases, with 8 bases of the junction left unmatched. There are 16 residues in the CDR3. CDR1 is SGHRS, CDR2 YFSETQ, per germline. The CDR3 here is CASSSQGVGDTGELFF. DNA for the CDR3: TGCGCCAGCAGCTCGCAGGGGGTCGGGGACACCGGGGAGCTGTTTTTT.

The chain joins TRBV9 to TRBJ2-3, with TRBD2 matching 11 bases. Trimming took 1 base from V and 1 from J; bases not matched to a gene: 2. Germline loops: CDR1 SGDLS, CDR2 YYNGEE. The CDR3 extends over 16 amino acids. The CDR3 loop is CASSVQGLAGTDTQYF. In DNA form, the CDR3 reads TGTGCCAGCAGCGTACAGGGACTAGCGGGCACAGATACGCAGTATTTT.

V is TRBV7-2 and J is TRBJ2-3; D may be TRBD1 (8 bases). The V gene lost 5 bases and the J gene lost 3 bases, with 18 bases spanning the gap. The germline V gene has CDR1 SGHTA and CDR2 FQGNSA. The CDR3 loop spans 16 amino acids. The CDR3 loop reads CASSPLQGGGTDTQYF. The CDR3 nucleotides are TGTGCCAGCAGCCCCCTACAGGGGGGGGGTACAGATACGCAGTATTTT.

The J gene is TRBJ1-1, the V gene TRBV30; D might be TRBD1 (5 bases). The V gene's germline CDR1 is GTSNPN and CDR2 SVGIG (reference sequence). This CDR3 comprises 12 residues. V lost 3 bases, J lost 4 bases, and 9 bases lay in between. CDR3 DNA: TGTGCCTGGAGCATAAGGGGCACTGAAGCTTTCTTT. Encoded protein: CAWSIRGTEAFF. Full variable domain (remainder filled in from reference TRBV30 and TRBJ1-1): SQTIHQWPATLVQPVGSPLSLECTVEGTSNPNLYWYRQAAGRGLQLLFYSVGIGQISSEVPQNLSASRPQDRQFILSSKKLLLSDSGFYLCAWSIRGTEAFFGQGTRLTVV.

The CDR3 is CASSLNSGDTQYF. The CDR3 DNA reads TGTGCCAGCAGTTTAAATAGCGGGGATACGCAGTATTTT. The chain links TRBV27 to TRBJ2-3; TRBD2 aligns across 7 bases. This CDR3 spans 13 amino acids. Germline trimming cut 2 bases from V and 6 bases from J; bases unmatched to any gene: 2. Germline CDR1 is MNHEY and CDR2 is SMNVEV (reference sequence).

In DNA form, the CDR3 reads TGTGCCTCAAGGGCTAGCGGGGGGGCACACGGTGAGCAGTTCTTC. Its protein is CASRASGGAHGEQFF. The chain carries TRBV2 and TRBJ2-1; TRBD2 matches at 12 bases. The germline gives CDR1 SNHLY, CDR2 FYNNEI. Trimming cost V 11 bases and J 9 bases; bases outside gene matches: 14. The CDR3 length is 15 residues.

V and J are TRBV7-9 and TRBJ1-2; D is unresolved. This CDR3 has 15 residues. The V end lost 6 bases, the J end lost 4 bases, and 18 bases lay between the germline ends. The germline V gene encodes CDR1 SEHNR and CDR2 FQNEAQ (reference sequence). CDR3: CASSPQGREPYGYTF. The CDR3 DNA follows: TGTGCCAGCAGTCCCCAAGGCCGGGAACCCTATGGCTACACCTTC.

The chain combines TRBV6-2 or TRBV6-3 with TRBJ1-5, with D unresolved. The V and J ends lost 4 bases and 1 base respectively, with 11 bases between them. The CDR3 has 15 residues. CDR1 and CDR2 (germline): MNHEY, SVGEGT. The CDR3 sequence: CASSSWAVSNQPQHF. The CDR3 DNA reads TGTGCCAGCAGTTCGTGGGCCGTAAGCAATCAGCCCCAGCATTTT.

The chain combines TRBV3-1 (or the pseudogene TRBV3-2) with TRBJ1-2, with 7 positions matching TRBD1. Germline V gene sequence: CDR1 LGHDT, CDR2 YNNKEL (reference sequence). V was clipped by 0 bases and J by 4 bases; unmatched bases: 8. CDR3 size: 16 residues. In DNA, the CDR3 is TGTGCCAGCAGCCAAGATTGGGCACAGGGGCTCTATGGCTACACCTTC. The encoded protein is CASSQDWAQGLYGYTF.

The rearrangement links TRBV5-6 to TRBJ2-6; possible D gene TRBD2, 5 bases. This CDR3 is 17 amino acids long. Trimming cost V 5 bases and J 0 bases, with 15 bases left between them. The germline V gene encodes CDR1 SGHDT and CDR2 YYEEEE. CDR3 residues: CASRGRHRISGANVLTF. CDR3 bases: TGTGCCAGCAGGGGGAGACATAGGATCTCTGGGGCCAACGTCCTGACTTTC.

The chain uses TRBV5-1 and TRBJ2-5; 10 positions agree with TRBD2. Per the germline V gene, CDR1 is SGHRS and CDR2 is YFSETQ. CDR3 length: 15 amino acids. V trimming: 4 bases; J trimming: 3 bases; junction bases outside the gene matches: 6. The CDR3 is CASSRSGGMKETQYF. The CDR3 region has the DNA TGCGCCAGCAGCCGTAGCGGGGGGATGAAAGAGACCCAGTACTTC.

This chain joins TRBV7-6 and TRBJ2-5; a weak D match, TRBD2 (5 bases). Trimming cost V 2 bases and J 1 base, with 14 bases left between them. The CDR3 is 16 residues long. Germline lookup yields CDR1 SGHVS and CDR2 FNYEAQ. The CDR3, as DNA: TGTGCCAGCAGCTTACGACCCACCGCGGGCCAAGAGACCCAGTACTTC. It yields the protein CASSLRPTAGQETQYF.

The chain uses TRBV4-1 and TRBJ2-7, with TRBD1 identical over 8 bases. Germline loops: CDR1 MGHRA, CDR2 YSYEKL. V was clipped by 2 bases and J by 5 bases; unmatched bases: 5. CDR3 length: 14 residues. The CDR3 DNA reads TGCGCCAGCAGCCAAACGGACAGGGAAGACGAGCAGTACTTC. Translating it yields CASSQTDREDEQYF.

This chain links TRBV9 with TRBJ2-1; TRBD2 agrees at 8 bases. The CDR3 has 14 amino acids. Looked up from germline, CDR1 is SGDLS and CDR2 is YYNGEE. Germline trimming cut 6 bases from V and 5 bases from J; bases unmatched to any gene: 7. The chain's CDR3 is CASTGTSGNNEQFF. DNA for the CDR3: TGTGCCAGCACCGGGACTAGTGGGAACAATGAGCAGTTCTTC.

V is TRBV7-3 and J is TRBJ2-1; D may be TRBD1 (5 bases). V dropped 3 bases and J dropped 3 bases, with 9 bases sitting between them. This CDR3 is 14 amino acids long. Per germline, CDR1 SGHTA and CDR2 FQGTGA. CDR3 sequence: CASSFQGLYNEQFF. CDR3 coding DNA: TGTGCCAGCAGCTTCCAGGGCCTCTACAATGAGCAGTTCTTC. Together with reference TRBV7-3 and TRBJ2-1, the CDR3 gives the full variable domain: GAGVSQTPSNKVTEKGKYVELRCDPISGHTALYWYRQSLGQGPEFLIYFQGTGAADDSGLPNDRFFAVRPEGSVSTLKIQRTERGDSAVYLCASSFQGLYNEQFFGPGTRLTVL.

The chain is built from TRBV3-1 (or the pseudogene TRBV3-2) and TRBJ1-1; possibly TRBD1 for D (6 bases). Germline values: CDR1 LGHDT, CDR2 YNNKEL (reference sequence). V lost 9 bases, J lost 7 bases, and 18 bases lay in between. The CDR3 is made up of 13 amino acids. The CDR3 sequence: CASLIQGSNEAFF. The CDR3 nucleotides read TGTGCCAGTCTCATACAGGGTTCAAATGAAGCTTTCTTT.

The chain carries TRBV19 and TRBJ2-3; TRBD1 agrees at 9 bases. The CDR3 is 17 amino acids. Germline-derived CDR1 and CDR2 are LNHDA and SQIVND (reference sequence). The V gene end was trimmed by 6 bases and the J gene end by 1 base; junction bases not matched to a gene: 11. This CDR3 reads CASSTGTGYIRTDTQYF. The CDR3 DNA reads as TGTGCCAGTAGCACCGGGACAGGGTATATTCGCACAGATACGCAGTATTTT.

The rearrangement uses TRBV7-2 and TRBJ2-2; 8 nucleotides align to TRBD2. CDR1 and CDR2 from the germline V gene are SGHTA and FQGNSA. The ends lost 5 bases at V and 6 bases at J; junction bases unmatched: 8. The CDR3 has 15 amino acids. This CDR3 reads CASSPRGLVSGELFF. The CDR3 coding sequence is TGTGCCAGCAGCCCCAGGGGACTAGTGTCCGGGGAGCTGTTTTTT.

This clone was detected a few times. This chain joins TRBV3-1 (or the pseudogene TRBV3-2) and TRBJ2-3, with 10 bases lining up with TRBD2. Germline V gene lookup returns CDR1 LGHDT and CDR2 YNNKEL (reference sequence). V lost 4 bases, J lost 4 bases, and 2 bases stayed unmatched. CDR3 length: 14 residues. The CDR3, as DNA: TGTGCCAGCAGCCTCAGCGGGGGGGCAGATACGCAGTATTTT. It yields the protein CASSLSGGADTQYF.

The genes are TRBV3-1 (or the pseudogene TRBV3-2) and TRBJ2-1; D gene unclear. This CDR3 contains 15 residues. V was pared by 0 bases and J by 0 bases, with 6 bases between. Germline CDR1 reads LGHDT; CDR2 reads YNNKEL (reference sequence). In DNA, the CDR3 is TGTGCCAGCAGCCAAGATCCTTACTCCTACAATGAGCAGTTCTTC. It encodes CASSQDPYSYNEQFF.

V is TRBV11-3 and J is TRBJ2-1; tentatively, D is TRBD2 (7 bases). Germline V gene sequence: CDR1 SGHNT, CDR2 YENEEA. V lost 1 base and J lost 5, with 15 bases in between. The CDR3 loop spans 16 amino acids. This CDR3 is CASSLGWVGGHNEQFF. The CDR3 DNA is TGTGCCAGCAGCTTAGGTTGGGTGGGGGGGCACAATGAGCAGTTCTTC.

The CDR3 is CASGNRDTNEKLFF. The CDR3 DNA sequence: TGTGCCAGCGGGAACAGGGATACTAATGAAAAACTGTTTTTT. V usage is TRBV6-5 and J usage is TRBJ1-4; D possibly corresponds to TRBD1 (6 bases). Trimming pared 8 bases from V and 2 bases from J, leaving 12 bases between. CDR3 length: 14 residues. CDR1 is MNHEY and CDR2 is SVGAGI in the germline V gene.

V is TRBV19 and J is TRBJ2-5, with D possibly TRBD1 on 5 matching bases. This CDR3 has 13 residues. The V end lost 1 base, the J end lost 9 bases, and 12 bases lay between the germline ends. Germline loops: CDR1 LNHDA, CDR2 SQIVND (reference sequence). The CDR3 loop is CASSIGTTGPQYF. CDR3 in DNA: TGTGCCAGTAGTATAGGGACAACGGGTCCCCAGTACTTC.

The chain is built from TRBV5-5 and TRBJ1-6, with D perhaps TRBD1 (6 bases). V was trimmed by 7 bases and J by 7 bases, leaving 24 bases between them. The CDR3 is 17 residues long. Germline assignment: CDR1 SGHKS and CDR2 YYEKEE (reference sequence). The CDR3 here is CASARTDTNRANSPLHF. The CDR3 coding sequence is TGTGCCAGCGCTAGGACAGATACAAATCGGGCAAATTCACCCCTCCACTTT.

The chain couples TRBV7-2 to TRBJ2-7, with a possible D match to TRBD1 (6 bases). Germline lookup yields CDR1 SGHTA and CDR2 FQGNSA. V lost 3 bases and J 8 bases, leaving 17 bases between the germline ends. The CDR3 is 14 residues long. The CDR3 sequence is CASSFALDSPKQYF. The DNA of the CDR3 is TGTGCCAGCAGCTTCGCCCTGGACAGCCCTAAGCAGTACTTC.

The chain combines TRBV10-3 with TRBJ2-7; 7 bases are a match to TRBD1. Losses at the gene ends were 10 bases for V and 0 bases for J; bases not matched to a gene: 6. Germline CDR1 reads ENHRY; CDR2 reads SYGVKD. The CDR3 totals 13 residues. The CDR3: CATGTALSYEQYF. In DNA form, the CDR3 reads TGTGCCACCGGGACAGCTCTCTCCTACGAGCAGTACTTC.

The rearrangement uses TRBV3-1 (or the pseudogene TRBV3-2) and TRBJ2-7; no definite D call. Germline CDR1 reads LGHDT; CDR2 reads YNNKEL (reference sequence). The V gene lost 0 bases and the J gene lost 3 bases, with 9 bases spanning the gap. The CDR3 extends over 14 amino acids. Written as DNA, the CDR3 is TGTGCCAGCAGCCAAGAGGCATTTGGCTACGAGCAGTACTTC. It yields the protein CASSQEAFGYEQYF.

V usage is TRBV7-2 and J usage is TRBJ1-3; the match to TRBD1 covers 7 bases. V was pared by 2 bases and J by 0 bases, with 10 bases of the junction left unmatched. CDR1 and CDR2 from the germline V gene are SGHTA and FQGNSA. The CDR3 length is 18 residues. The CDR3 nucleotides read TGTGCCAGCAGCTTAATAGGGGTAGGGACAGCCTCTGGAAACACCATATATTTT. Residues: CASSLIGVGTASGNTIYF.